This T cell receptor beta chain was retrieved from a study of blood T cell repertoires in COVID-19. Study as a whole: From the United States, Italy and Spain came samples of acute and convalescent COVID-19. Nucleic acid was either cDNA or gDNA, and it came from T cells, B-cell-depleted T cells, or PBMCs.

Original processing methods: Using reference gene primer amplification, nucleated cell counts were estimated. The data were produced by immunoSEQ multiplex PCR, yet TCRdb's version contains in-frame clones alone and is incomplete. Clone size and the V and J calls come from that table; the DNA yielded D and trimming. This sample yields 250,000 or so clones, of which approximately 91% are seen a single time; just under 0.95% belongs to the top ten. CDR1 is SGHAT, CDR2 FQDESV, per germline (reference sequence). The CDR3 runs to 15 residues. With 3 bases clipped from V and 2 bases from J, the junction kept 6 bases outside the gene matches.

This chain joins TRBV11-1 and TRBJ1-2, with 7 bases identical to TRBD1. Material for sequencing was peripheral blood. The source is a woman aged 35 to 49 who had recovered from COVID-19. The CDR3 region is CASSLRQGANYGYTF. CDR3 in DNA: TGTGCCAGCAGCTTGAGACAGGGTGCGAACTATGGCTACACCTTC.